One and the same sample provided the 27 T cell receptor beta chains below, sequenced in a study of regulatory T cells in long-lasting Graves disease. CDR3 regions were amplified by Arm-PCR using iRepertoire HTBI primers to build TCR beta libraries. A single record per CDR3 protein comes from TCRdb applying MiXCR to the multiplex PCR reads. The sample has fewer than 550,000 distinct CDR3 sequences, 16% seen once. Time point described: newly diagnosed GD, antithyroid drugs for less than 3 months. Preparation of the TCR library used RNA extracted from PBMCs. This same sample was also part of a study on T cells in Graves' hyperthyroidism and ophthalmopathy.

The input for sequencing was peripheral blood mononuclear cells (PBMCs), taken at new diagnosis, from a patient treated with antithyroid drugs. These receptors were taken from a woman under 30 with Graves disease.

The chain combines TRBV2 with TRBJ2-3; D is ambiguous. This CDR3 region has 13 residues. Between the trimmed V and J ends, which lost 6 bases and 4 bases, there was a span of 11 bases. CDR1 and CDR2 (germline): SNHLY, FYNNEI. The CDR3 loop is CASSALAADTQYF. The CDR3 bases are TGTGCCAGCAGCGCCCTTGCGGCAGATACGCAGTATTTT.

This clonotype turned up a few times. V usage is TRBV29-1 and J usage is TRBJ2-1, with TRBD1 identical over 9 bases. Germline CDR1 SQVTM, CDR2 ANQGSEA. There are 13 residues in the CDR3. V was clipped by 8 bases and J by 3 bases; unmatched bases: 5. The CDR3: CSIPGQGYNEQFF. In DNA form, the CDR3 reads TGCAGCATTCCGGGACAGGGCTACAATGAGCAGTTCTTC.

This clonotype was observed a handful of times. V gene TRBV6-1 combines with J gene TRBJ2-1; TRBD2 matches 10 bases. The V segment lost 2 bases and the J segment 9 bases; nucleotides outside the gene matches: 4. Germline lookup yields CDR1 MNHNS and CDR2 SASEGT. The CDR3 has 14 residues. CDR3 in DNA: TGTGCCAGCAGTGAACTAGCGGGAGTGGCTGAGCAGTTCTTC. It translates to CASSELAGVAEQFF.

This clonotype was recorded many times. CDR3 protein: CASGARDSAHEAFF. The CDR3 nucleotides read TGTGCCAGCGGGGCCAGGGACAGCGCTCATGAAGCTTTCTTT. The V and J genes are TRBV27 and TRBJ1-1; 7 nucleotides agree with TRBD1. CDR3 size: 14 residues. CDR1 and CDR2 (germline): MNHEY, SMNVEV (reference sequence). J was trimmed by 7 bases and V by 8 bases; bases with no gene match: 13.

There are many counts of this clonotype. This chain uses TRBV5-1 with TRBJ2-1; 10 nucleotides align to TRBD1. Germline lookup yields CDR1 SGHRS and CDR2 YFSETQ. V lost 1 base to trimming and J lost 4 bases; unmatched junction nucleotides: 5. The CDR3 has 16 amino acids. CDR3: CASSLSTGGTYNEQFF. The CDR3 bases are TGCGCCAGCAGCTTGTCGACAGGGGGCACTTACAATGAGCAGTTCTTC.

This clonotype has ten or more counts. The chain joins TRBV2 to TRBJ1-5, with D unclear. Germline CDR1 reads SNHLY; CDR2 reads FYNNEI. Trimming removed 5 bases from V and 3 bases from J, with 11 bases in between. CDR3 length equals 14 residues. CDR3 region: CASSRQEVNQPQHF. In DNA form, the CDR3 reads TGTGCCAGCAGTAGGCAGGAAGTCAATCAGCCCCAGCATTTT.

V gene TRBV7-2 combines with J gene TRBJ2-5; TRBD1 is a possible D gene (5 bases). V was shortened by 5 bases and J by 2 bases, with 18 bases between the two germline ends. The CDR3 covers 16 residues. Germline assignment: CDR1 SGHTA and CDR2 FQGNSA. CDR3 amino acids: CASSPEGRVPQETQYF. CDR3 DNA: TGTGCCAGCAGCCCAGAAGGCAGGGTGCCTCAAGAGACCCAGTACTTC.

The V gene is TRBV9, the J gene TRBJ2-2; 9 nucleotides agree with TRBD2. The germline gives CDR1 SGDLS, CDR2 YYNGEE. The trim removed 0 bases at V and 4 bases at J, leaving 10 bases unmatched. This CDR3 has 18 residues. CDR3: CASSVEVSVAGVTGELFF. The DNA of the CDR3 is TGTGCCAGCAGCGTAGAGGTTTCCGTAGCGGGAGTCACCGGGGAGCTGTTTTTT.

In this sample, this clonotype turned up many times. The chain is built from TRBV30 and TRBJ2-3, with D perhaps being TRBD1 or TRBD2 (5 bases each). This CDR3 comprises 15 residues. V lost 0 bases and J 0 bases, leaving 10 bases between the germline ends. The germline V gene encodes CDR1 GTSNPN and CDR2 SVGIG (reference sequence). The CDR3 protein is CAWSVRGGSTDTQYF. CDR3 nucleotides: TGTGCCTGGAGTGTACGGGGCGGGAGCACAGATACGCAGTATTTT.

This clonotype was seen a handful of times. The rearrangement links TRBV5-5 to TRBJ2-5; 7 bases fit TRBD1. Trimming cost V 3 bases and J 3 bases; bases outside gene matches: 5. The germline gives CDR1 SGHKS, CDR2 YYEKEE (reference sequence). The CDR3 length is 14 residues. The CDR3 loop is CASSSGTAEETQYF. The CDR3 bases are TGTGCCAGCAGCTCTGGGACAGCCGAAGAGACCCAGTACTTC.

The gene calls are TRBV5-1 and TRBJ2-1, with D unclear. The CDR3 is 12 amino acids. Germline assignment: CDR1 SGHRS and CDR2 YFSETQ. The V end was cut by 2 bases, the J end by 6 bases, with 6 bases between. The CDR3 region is CASSLQPNEQFF. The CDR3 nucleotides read TGCGCCAGCAGCTTACAGCCCAATGAGCAGTTCTTC.

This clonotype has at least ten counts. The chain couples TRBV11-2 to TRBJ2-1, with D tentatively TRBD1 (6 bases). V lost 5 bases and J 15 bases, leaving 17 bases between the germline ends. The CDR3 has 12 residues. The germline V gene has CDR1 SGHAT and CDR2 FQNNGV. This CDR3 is CASSLPGQEGFF. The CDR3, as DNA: TGTGCCAGCAGCCTCCCGGGACAAGAGGGGTTCTTC.

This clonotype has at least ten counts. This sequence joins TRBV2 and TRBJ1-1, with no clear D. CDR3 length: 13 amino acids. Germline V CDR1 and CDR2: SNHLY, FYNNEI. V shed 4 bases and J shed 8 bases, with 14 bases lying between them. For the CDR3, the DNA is TGTGCCAGCAGTGCGGGTCCTCCAATGGAAGCTTTCTTT. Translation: CASSAGPPMEAFF. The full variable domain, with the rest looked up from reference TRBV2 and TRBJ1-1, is EPEVTQTPSHQVTQMGQEVILRCVPISNHLYFYWYRQILGQKVEFLVSFYNNEISEKSEIFDDQFSVERPDGSNFTLKIRSTKLEDSAMYFCASSAGPPMEAFFGQGTRLTVV.

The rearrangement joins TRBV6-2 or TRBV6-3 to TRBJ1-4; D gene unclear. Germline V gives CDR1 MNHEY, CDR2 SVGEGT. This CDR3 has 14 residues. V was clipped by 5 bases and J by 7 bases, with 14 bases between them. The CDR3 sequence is CASSLDGVTEKLFF. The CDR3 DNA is TGTGCCAGCAGTCTTGACGGGGTCACTGAAAAACTGTTTTTT.

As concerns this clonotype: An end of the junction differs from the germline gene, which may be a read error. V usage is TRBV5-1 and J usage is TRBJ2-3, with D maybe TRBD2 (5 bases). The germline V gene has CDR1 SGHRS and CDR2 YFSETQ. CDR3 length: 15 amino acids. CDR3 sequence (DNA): TGCGCCAGCACCAATCGGGGAACCCCCACAGATGCGCAGTATTTT. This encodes CASTNRGTPTDAQYF.

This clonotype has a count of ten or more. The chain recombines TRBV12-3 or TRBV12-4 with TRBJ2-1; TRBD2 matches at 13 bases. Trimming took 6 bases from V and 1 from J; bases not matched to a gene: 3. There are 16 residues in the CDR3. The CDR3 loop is CASSRTSGRSYNEQFF. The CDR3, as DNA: TGTGCCAGCAGCAGGACTAGCGGGAGATCCTACAATGAGCAGTTCTTC.

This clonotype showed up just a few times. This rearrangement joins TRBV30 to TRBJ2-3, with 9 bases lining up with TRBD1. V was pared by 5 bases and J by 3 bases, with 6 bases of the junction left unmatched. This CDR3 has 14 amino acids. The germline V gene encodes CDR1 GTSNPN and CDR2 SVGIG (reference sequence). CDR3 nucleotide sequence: TGTGCCTGGTCTCCGGGACAGGGTACAGATACGCAGTATTTT. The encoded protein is CAWSPGQGTDTQYF.

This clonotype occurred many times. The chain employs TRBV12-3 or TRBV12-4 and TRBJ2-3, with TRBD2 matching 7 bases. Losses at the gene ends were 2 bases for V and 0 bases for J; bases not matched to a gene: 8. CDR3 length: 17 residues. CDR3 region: CASSLQSLAASTDTQYF. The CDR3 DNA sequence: TGTGCCAGCAGTTTACAGTCCCTAGCGGCTAGCACAGATACGCAGTATTTT.

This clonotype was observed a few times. The CDR3 sequence: CASSPPVGVVYEQYF. The CDR3, as DNA: TGTGCCAGCTCACCACCGGTAGGGGTAGTCTACGAGCAGTACTTC. The rearrangement links TRBV18 to TRBJ2-7; D is perhaps TRBD1 (5 bases). Germline loops: CDR1 KGHSH, CDR2 LQKENI. This CDR3 comprises 15 residues. The germline V and J ends were trimmed by 0 bases and 3 bases, with 12 bases remaining between them.

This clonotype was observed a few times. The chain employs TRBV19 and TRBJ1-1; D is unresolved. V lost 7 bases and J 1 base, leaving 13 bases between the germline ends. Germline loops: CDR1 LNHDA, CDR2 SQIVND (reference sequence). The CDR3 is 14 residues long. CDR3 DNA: TGTGCCAGTACAACCAGCAGCTGGAACACTGAAGCTTTCTTT. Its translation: CASTTSSWNTEAFF.

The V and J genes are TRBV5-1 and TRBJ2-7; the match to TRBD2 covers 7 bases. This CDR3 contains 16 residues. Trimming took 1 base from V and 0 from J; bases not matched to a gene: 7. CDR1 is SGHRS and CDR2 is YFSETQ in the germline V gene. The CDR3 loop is CASSLSVRDYSYEQYF. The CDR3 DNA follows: TGCGCCAGCAGCTTGTCTGTCCGGGACTACTCCTACGAGCAGTACTTC.

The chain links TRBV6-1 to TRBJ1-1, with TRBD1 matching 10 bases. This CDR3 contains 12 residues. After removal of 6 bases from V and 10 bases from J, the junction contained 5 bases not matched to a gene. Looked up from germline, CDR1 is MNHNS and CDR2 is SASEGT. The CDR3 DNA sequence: TGTGCCAGCAGCTTGGGACAGGGGATAGCTTTCTTT. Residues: CASSLGQGIAFF.

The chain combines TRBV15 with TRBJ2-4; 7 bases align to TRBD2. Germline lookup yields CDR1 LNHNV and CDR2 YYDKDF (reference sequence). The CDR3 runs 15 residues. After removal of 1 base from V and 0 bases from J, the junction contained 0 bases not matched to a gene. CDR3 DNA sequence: TGTGCCACCAGCAGAGGGGGGGGAGCCAAAAACATTCAGTACTTC. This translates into CATSRGGGAKNIQYF.

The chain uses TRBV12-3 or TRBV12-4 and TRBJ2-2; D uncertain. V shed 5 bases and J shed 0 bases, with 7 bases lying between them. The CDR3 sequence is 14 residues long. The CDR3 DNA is TGTGCCAGCAGTCGGTTAACGAACACCGGGGAGCTGTTTTTT. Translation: CASSRLTNTGELFF.

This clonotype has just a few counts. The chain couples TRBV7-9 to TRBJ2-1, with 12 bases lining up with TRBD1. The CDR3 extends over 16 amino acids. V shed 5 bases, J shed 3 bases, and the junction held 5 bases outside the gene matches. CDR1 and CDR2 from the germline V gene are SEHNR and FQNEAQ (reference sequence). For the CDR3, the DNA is TGTGCCAGCAGCGGGGGACAGGGGGCTAACTACAATGAGCAGTTCTTC. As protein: CASSGGQGANYNEQFF.

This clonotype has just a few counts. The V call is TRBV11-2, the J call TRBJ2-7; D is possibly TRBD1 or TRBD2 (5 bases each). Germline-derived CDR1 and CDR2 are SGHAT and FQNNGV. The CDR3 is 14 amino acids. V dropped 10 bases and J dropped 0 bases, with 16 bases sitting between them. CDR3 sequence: CATAQGPFSYEQYF. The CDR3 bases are TGTGCCACCGCGCAGGGACCGTTCTCCTACGAGCAGTACTTC. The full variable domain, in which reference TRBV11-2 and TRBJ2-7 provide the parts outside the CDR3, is EAGVAQSPRYKIIEKRQSVAFWCNPISGHATLYWYQQILGQGPKLLIQFQNNGVVDDSQLPKDRFSAERLKGVDSTLKIQPAKLEDSAVYLCATAQGPFSYEQYFGPGTRLTVT.

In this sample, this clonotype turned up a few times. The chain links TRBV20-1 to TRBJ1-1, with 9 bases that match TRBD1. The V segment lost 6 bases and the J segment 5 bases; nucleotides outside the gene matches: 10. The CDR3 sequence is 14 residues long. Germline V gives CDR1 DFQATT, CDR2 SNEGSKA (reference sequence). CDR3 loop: CSALLTGGETEAFF. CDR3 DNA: TGCAGTGCCCTCTTGACAGGGGGGGAAACTGAAGCTTTCTTT.